Shown below are 16 T cell receptor beta chains from a single sample sequenced in a study of blood T cell repertoires in COVID-19. Clones were sequenced by immunoSEQ multiplex PCR, and TCRdb holds only the in-frame ones, with some missing. The sample includes fewer than 150,000 clones, less than 85% of them seen just once. What was sequenced was peripheral blood. These receptors were taken from a human donor in a cohort sampled during active COVID-19.

The chain carries TRBV12-3 or TRBV12-4 and TRBJ2-1; tentatively, D is TRBD1 (5 bases). Trimming removed 6 bases from V and 8 bases from J, with 11 bases in between. CDR3 size: 12 residues. The CDR3 region is CASSSTVYEQFF. The CDR3 DNA follows: TGTGCCAGCAGCTCGACAGTTTATGAGCAGTTCTTC.

The CDR3 DNA sequence: TGTGCCAGCAGCCCCAGAGAGGGAGAGCAGTACTTC. Its translation: CASSPREGEQYF. The chain combines TRBV9 with TRBJ2-7, with D possibly TRBD2 on 5 matching bases. The CDR3 length is 12 residues. The V gene lost 4 bases and the J gene lost 7 bases, with 12 bases spanning the gap. Per the germline V gene, CDR1 is SGDLS and CDR2 is YYNGEE.

This rearrangement joins TRBV9 to TRBJ1-2; 8 bases align to TRBD1. After removal of 5 bases from V and 4 bases from J, the junction contained 7 bases not matched to a gene. The germline V gene encodes CDR1 SGDLS and CDR2 YYNGEE. This CDR3 comprises 14 residues. Here the CDR3 DNA reads TGTGCCAGCAGACCTGCAGGGGGCACCTATGGCTACACCTTC. Protein: CASRPAGGTYGYTF.

This clone has just one count. J is TRBJ2-2 and V is TRBV15; the D gene is possibly TRBD1 (5 bases). Germline CDR1 reads LNHNV; CDR2 reads YYDKDF (reference sequence). The CDR3 extends over 12 amino acids. Trimming took 1 base from V and 8 from J, leaving 5 bases between them. CDR3 in DNA: TGTGCCACCAGCAGAGGGACAGGGGAGCTGTTTTTT. This gives the protein CATSRGTGELFF.

This clone was seen a single time. The gene calls are TRBV9 and TRBJ2-3, with 13 bases lining up with TRBD2. This CDR3 region has 17 residues. The germline V gene encodes CDR1 SGDLS and CDR2 YYNGEE. With V trimmed by 4 bases and J by 6 bases, 11 bases remained unmatched. This CDR3 reads CASSIGLAGAWGDTQYF. CDR3 coding DNA: TGTGCCAGCAGCATCGGACTAGCGGGGGCCTGGGGGGATACGCAGTATTTT.

V usage is TRBV12-3 or TRBV12-4 and J usage is TRBJ1-1, with D unclear. This CDR3 contains 13 residues. Trimming left V 6 bases short and J 0 bases short, with 8 bases between. CDR3 sequence: CASSTYVNTEAFF. The CDR3 DNA reads TGTGCCAGCAGCACATACGTGAACACTGAAGCTTTCTTT.

The J gene is TRBJ2-4, the V gene TRBV3-1 (or the pseudogene TRBV3-2); 8 nucleotides agree with TRBD1. Germline V gene sequence: CDR1 LGHDT, CDR2 YNNKEL (reference sequence). CDR3 size: 14 residues. The V gene end was trimmed by 6 bases and the J gene end by 4 bases; junction bases not matched to a gene: 5. CDR3: CASRQQGEKNIQYF. The CDR3 DNA sequence: TGTGCCAGCAGACAACAGGGGGAGAAAAACATTCAGTACTTC.

The chain recombines TRBV5-1 with TRBJ2-2; D possibly corresponds to TRBD1 (5 bases). With 6 bases removed from V and 2 bases from J, the gap between germline ends came to 11 bases. The CDR3 is 14 amino acids. Germline V gene lookup returns CDR1 SGHRS and CDR2 YFSETQ. The CDR3: CASNPGHNTGELFF. In DNA form, the CDR3 reads TGCGCCAGCAATCCCGGACACAACACCGGGGAGCTGTTTTTT.

The V gene is TRBV4-2, the J gene TRBJ2-2; TRBD1 matches 10 bases. This CDR3 is built from 16 residues. Looked up from germline, CDR1 is LGHNA and CDR2 is YNFKEQ. V lost 0 bases, J lost 6 bases, and 4 bases stayed unmatched. CDR3 sequence reads: CASSQDSGTGAGELFF. CDR3 bases: TGTGCCAGCAGCCAAGATAGTGGGACAGGGGCCGGGGAGCTGTTTTTT.

In nucleotides, the CDR3 is TGCGCCAGCAGCCCTCAGGGGGTGGGGACGAATGAGCAGTTCTTC. Protein: CASSPQGVGTNEQFF. The chain combines TRBV5-1 with TRBJ2-1; 7 nucleotides agree with TRBD1. The CDR3 loop spans 15 amino acids. V dropped 4 bases and J dropped 7; count of bases not matched to a gene: 11. Germline V gene sequence: CDR1 SGHRS, CDR2 YFSETQ.

The chain carries TRBV7-9 and TRBJ2-7; 13 bases map to TRBD2. With V trimmed by 2 bases and J by 3 bases, 4 bases remained unmatched. Per germline, CDR1 SEHNR and CDR2 FQNEAQ (reference sequence). The length of the CDR3 is 16 residues. The CDR3 sequence: CASSLSLAGGRYEQYF. CDR3 bases: TGTGCCAGCAGCTTATCACTAGCGGGGGGGCGCTACGAGCAGTACTTC.

This chain joins TRBV5-1 and TRBJ2-3; the match to TRBD1 covers 10 bases. Per the germline V gene, CDR1 is SGHRS and CDR2 is YFSETQ. Unmatched junction bases numbered 5, after V lost 4 bases and J lost 0 bases. This CDR3 region has 16 residues. Written as DNA, the CDR3 is TGCGCCAGCAGCCCAGGACAGGGGGATAGCACAGATACGCAGTATTTT. It translates to CASSPGQGDSTDTQYF.

J is TRBJ1-4 and V is TRBV7-9; no firm D call. The CDR3 has 15 residues. The V gene lost 5 bases and the J gene lost 0 bases, with 10 bases spanning the gap. Germline-derived CDR1 and CDR2 are SEHNR and FQNEAQ (reference sequence). CDR3 DNA: TGTGCCAGCAGCCCCGAGCTTGCAACTAATGAAAAACTGTTTTTT. Its protein product is CASSPELATNEKLFF.

The gene calls are TRBV6-5 and TRBJ2-7; 9 bases match TRBD1. Germline V lookup: CDR1 MNHEY, CDR2 SVGAGI. The CDR3 extends over 14 amino acids. Unmatched junction bases numbered 3, after V lost 2 bases and J lost 4 bases. This CDR3 reads CASSYGTGIYEQYF. The DNA for the CDR3 is TGTGCCAGCAGTTACGGGACAGGGATTTACGAGCAGTACTTC.

This clone was observed once. The sample carries other DNA sequences with the same CDR3. The gene calls are TRBV5-1 and TRBJ2-7, with 7 bases aligning to TRBD1. Trimming cost V 0 bases and J 1 base; bases outside gene matches: 1. Germline CDR1 is SGHRS and CDR2 is YFSETQ. The CDR3 totals 14 residues. CDR3 in DNA: TGCGCCAGCAGCTTGGTGGGACAGTCCTACGAGCAGTACTTC. Amino acids: CASSLVGQSYEQYF.

V gene TRBV6-2 or TRBV6-3 combines with J gene TRBJ1-2; D gene unclear. The V gene lost 0 bases and the J gene lost 8 bases, with 10 bases spanning the gap. This CDR3 has 13 amino acids. CDR1 is MNHEY, CDR2 SVGEGT, per germline. CDR3 nucleotides: TGTGCCAGCAGTTACTCTAGGAGTGGCGGCTACACCTTC. It encodes CASSYSRSGGYTF.